This entry lists 4 T cell receptor beta chains sequenced from one sample in a study of breast tumors, draining lymph nodes, adjacent tissues. Breast cancer patients provided tissue from their axillary draining lymph nodes. TCRdb itself ran the multiplex PCR reads through MiXCR, one entry per CDR3 protein. The data contain 200,000 to 250,000 distinct CDR3 sequences, under 40% of them singletons. The sample consisted of axillary lymph node tissue. These TCRs come from a female donor with breast cancer. Some clones in this sample may be carry-over from other donors' samples.

This clonotype was seen ten or more times. The CDR3 protein is CASSFLRGDGYTF. CDR3 coding DNA: TGCGCCAGCAGCTTTCTAAGGGGAGATGGCTACACCTTC. The chain carries TRBV5-1 and TRBJ1-2; TRBD1 might be the D (5 bases). Germline V CDR1 and CDR2: SGHRS, YFSETQ. This CDR3 is 13 amino acids long. V was pared by 2 bases and J by 6 bases, with 11 bases between.

As to this clonotype: No conserved phenylalanine or tryptophan is present at the end of the CDR3, so a read error is the likely explanation. The CDR3 bases are TGTGCCAGCAGCCATAGCGTGGACAGGAGCTCTGGAAACACCATATATGCT. Its translation is CASSHSVDRSSGNTIYA. The chain recombines TRBV4-2 with TRBJ1-3, with 7 bases fitting TRBD1. CDR3 size: 17 residues. Germline CDR1 reads LGHNA; CDR2 reads YNFKEQ. V gave up 3 bases and J gave up 0 bases; unmatched junction bases: 8.

This clonotype was counted at least ten times. The chain links TRBV11-1 to TRBJ2-7; 13 bases agree with TRBD2. The length of the CDR3 is 15 residues. The V and J ends lost 6 bases and 2 bases, in that order; junction bases with no gene match: 4. Germline loops: CDR1 SGHAT, CDR2 FQDESV (reference sequence). In nucleotides, the CDR3 is TGTGCCAGCAGACGGACTAGCGGGAGTCCCTACGAGCAGTACTTC. Its translation is CASRRTSGSPYEQYF.

This clonotype was observed once. The junction differs from germline at one of its ends, possibly a read error. The chain combines TRBV6-1 with TRBJ1-5; no clear D gene. Per germline, CDR1 MNHNS and CDR2 SASEGT. The CDR3 loop spans 13 amino acids. CDR3 region: CASSESNNQPQQF. For the CDR3, the DNA is TGTGCCAGCAGTGAATCGAACAATCAGCCCCAGCAGTTT.